These T cell receptor beta chains were read from a single sample in a study of cytomegalovirus exposure and HLA in healthy donors. The repertoire was sequenced with immunoSEQ multiplex PCR; TCRdb's copy has only in-frame clones and lacks some. The sample holds around 63,000 clones; roughly 73% are singletons and the top ten take around 8.9%. Sequenced material: PBMCs. The receptor source for this set is a man in his forties or fifties in good health and CMV-seronegative. CDR3s include the opening cysteine and the closing phenylalanine or tryptophan. The D gene is left open where the match is weak. Size is omitted from some rows. Given values are once, few, many or a class for expanded clones.

. | TRBJ1-2 | TRBV9 | 14 | . | CASRMGQGGSGYTF | TGTGCCAGCCGGATGGGGCAGGGAGGCTCTGGCTACACCTTC
TRBD2 | TRBJ2-1 | TRBV4-1 | 16 | . | CASSQVSGGPLDEQFF | TGCGCCAGCAGCCAAGTTTCGGGGGGGCCTTTGGATGAGCAGTTCTTC
TRBD2 | TRBJ2-7 | TRBV28 | 14 | . | CASARATSDYEQYF | TGTGCCAGCGCGAGGGCGACTAGCGACTACGAGCAGTACTTC
TRBD2 | TRBJ2-1 | TRBV7-9 | 17 | . | CASSLAALGLADNEQFF | TGTGCCAGCAGCTTAGCAGCCTTGGGACTAGCGGACAATGAGCAGTTCTTC
TRBD1 | TRBJ2-7 | TRBV2 | 14 | . | CASRPGQGSYEQYF | TGTGCCAGCAGACCGGGACAGGGCTCCTACGAGCAGTACTTC
. | TRBJ2-3 | TRBV13 | 16 | few | CASSLGGLVNTDTQYF | TGTGCCAGCAGCTTAGGGGGGCTCGTCAACACAGATACGCAGTATTTT
. | TRBJ2-2 | TRBV6-5 | 12 | . | CASGGTPGELFF | TGTGCCAGCGGGGGGACTCCCGGGGAGCTGTTTTTT
. | TRBJ2-2 | TRBV29-1 | 17 | . | CSVGAAGQGGYTGELFF | TGCAGCGTTGGGGCGGCGGGCCAGGGGGGATACACCGGGGAGCTGTTTTTT
TRBD1 | TRBJ1-2 | TRBV5-4 | 19 | . | CASSLAPRDRRGSNYGYTF | TGTGCCAGCAGCTTGGCTCCCCGGGACAGGCGGGGATCGAACTATGGCTACACCTTC
TRBD1 | TRBJ2-3 | TRBV2 | 13 | . | CATAVGTTGEQYF | TGTGCCACCGCCGTCGGTACGACAGGGGAGCAGTATTTT
TRBD2 | TRBJ2-1 | TRBV29-1 | 18 | medium-sized | CSVRGLAGGRSSYNEQFF | TGCAGCGTCCGGGGACTAGCGGGAGGCCGGAGCTCCTACAATGAGCAGTTCTTC
. | TRBJ1-6 | TRBV7-9 | 14 | . | CASSLIQDNSPLHF | TGTGCCAGCAGCTTAATACAGGATAATTCACCCCTCCACTTT
. | TRBJ2-7 | TRBV5-3 | 15 | . | CAPQNGGVSPYEQYF | TGTGCCCCCCAGAATGGCGGGGTATCTCCCTACGAGCAGTACTTC
. | TRBJ2-2 | TRBV5-4 | 13 | . | CASSEQNTGELFF | TGTGCCAGCAGCGAGCAAAACACCGGGGAGCTGTTTTTT
. | TRBJ1-4 | TRBV5-1 | 16 | few | CASSLNSRRDGEKLFF | TGCGCCAGCAGCTTGAATTCTAGGAGGGATGGGGAAAAACTGTTTTTT
TRBD2 | TRBJ2-3 | TRBV19 | 17 | once | CASSIDPSGGGTDTQYF | TGTGCCAGTAGTATAGACCCTTCGGGGGGGGGCACAGATACGCAGTATTTT
. | TRBJ1-3 | TRBV18 | 17 | . | CASSPPEQRLSGNTIYF | TGTGCCAGCTCACCACCGGAGCAGCGCCTCTCTGGAAACACCATATATTTT
TRBD2 | TRBJ2-1 | TRBV19 | 16 | . | CASSKAGLALGNEQFF | TGTGCCAGTAGTAAAGCGGGACTAGCGCTGGGGAATGAGCAGTTCTTC
TRBD1 | TRBJ2-3 | TRBV2 | 14 | once | CASSRGPGTDTQYF | TGTGCCAGCAGCAGGGGGCCCGGGACAGATACGCAGTATTTT
TRBD1 | TRBJ1-1 | TRBV6-5 | 11 | few | CASSPGQEAFF | TGTGCCAGCAGTCCGGGACAGGAAGCTTTCTTT
. | TRBJ2-3 | TRBV5-6 | 16 | few | CASSLGFGDRTDTQYF | TGTGCCAGCAGCTTGGGGTTCGGGGATCGCACAGATACGCAGTATTTT
TRBD1 | TRBJ1-1 | TRBV25-1 | 13 | . | CASSEVGTDEAFF | TGTGCCAGCAGTGAAGTTGGGACAGACGAAGCTTTCTTT
. | TRBJ1-1 | TRBV6-1 | 13 | . | CASRWHQNTEAFF | TGTGCCAGCAGGTGGCACCAGAACACTGAAGCTTTCTTT
TRBD1 | TRBJ1-4 | TRBV23-1 | 15 | . | CASSHPGQRNEKLFF | TGCGCCAGCAGTCACCCGGGACAGAGAAATGAAAAACTGTTTTTT
TRBD2 | TRBJ2-7 | TRBV5-4 | 15 | . | CASSFRTSGSYEQYF | TGTGCCAGCAGCTTTAGGACTAGCGGCTCCTACGAGCAGTACTTC
TRBD1 | TRBJ2-1 | TRBV19 | 15 | . | CASRMPGQGVDRQFF | TGTGCCAGTAGGATGCCGGGACAGGGAGTGGATAGGCAGTTCTTC
TRBD2 | TRBJ2-3 | TRBV7-3 | 20 | . | CASSLGGSTSGGANLNTQYF | TGTGCCAGCAGCTTAGGGGGTTCGACTAGCGGGGGGGCAAATCTAAATACGCAGTATTTT
TRBD1 | TRBJ2-1 | TRBV10-3 | 16 | . | CAISESRDRDLLGQFF | TGTGCCATCAGTGAGTCCCGGGACAGGGATCTCCTGGGGCAGTTCTTC
TRBD2 | TRBJ2-7 | TRBV28 | 13 | . | CASSLAGEYEQYF | TGTGCCAGCAGTTTAGCGGGAGAGTACGAGCAGTACTTC
. | TRBJ2-7 | TRBV14 | 13 | . | CASSQAGVGEQYF | TGTGCCAGCAGCCAAGCCGGAGTAGGCGAGCAGTACTTC
. | TRBJ2-1 | TRBV19 | 13 | . | CASSKSSYNEQFF | TGTGCCAGTAGTAAGAGCTCCTACAATGAGCAGTTCTTC
. | TRBJ1-3 | TRBV5-1 | 13 | . | CASSRTEGNTIYF | TGCGCCAGCAGCCGGACAGAAGGAAACACCATATATTTT
TRBD2 | TRBJ2-5 | TRBV7-8 | 18 | . | CASSLGLASGSNGVTQYF | TGTGCCAGCAGCTTAGGTCTGGCTAGCGGGAGTAATGGTGTGACCCAGTACTTC
. | TRBJ2-2 | TRBV15 | 16 | . | CATSTVGSDRSGELFF | TGTGCCACCAGCACGGTCGGGAGTGACCGTAGCGGGGAGCTGTTTTTT
. | TRBJ2-3 | TRBV9 | 15 | . | CASSVDGRGGDTQYF | TGTGCCAGCAGCGTAGATGGCCGGGGTGGGGATACGCAGTATTTT
TRBD2 | TRBJ2-1 | TRBV27 | 18 | . | CASVKGAAGGGVKYEQFF | TGTGCCAGCGTAAAGGGGGCGGCGGGAGGGGGGGTAAAGTATGAGCAGTTCTTC
TRBD2 | TRBJ2-3 | TRBV7-2 | 18 | . | CASSRFSPAGATTDTQYF | TGTGCCAGCAGCCGTTTTAGCCCAGCGGGAGCTACCACAGATACGCAGTATTTT
. | TRBJ2-7 | TRBV6-5 | 13 | . | CASREPGDYEQYF | TGTGCCAGCAGAGAACCGGGAGACTACGAGCAGTACTTC
. | TRBJ2-1 | TRBV11-3 | 14 | . | CASSLGTSYNEQFF | TGTGCCAGCAGCTTAGGTACTTCATACAATGAGCAGTTCTTC
TRBD1 | TRBJ1-5 | TRBV2 | 13 | few | CASREDRNQPQHF | TGTGCCAGCAGAGAGGACAGGAATCAGCCCCAGCATTTT
TRBD1 | TRBJ1-1 | TRBV5-8 | 15 | . | CASSHMDRPNTEAFF | TGTGCCAGCAGCCACATGGACAGGCCGAACACTGAAGCTTTCTTT
TRBD1 | TRBJ2-2 | TRBV10-1 | 16 | few | CASSRSGTGVAGELFF | TGCGCCAGCAGTCGCTCCGGGACAGGGGTTGCCGGGGAGCTGTTTTTT
TRBD1 | TRBJ2-4 | TRBV5-1 | 13 | . | CASSLGDGTALYF | TGCGCCAGCAGCCTGGGGGACGGGACAGCTCTGTACTTC
. | TRBJ1-3 | TRBV11-2 | 18 | once | CASSLVLHAGDGGNTIYF | TGTGCCAGCAGCTTAGTACTTCATGCGGGGGACGGAGGAAACACCATATATTTT
TRBD1 | TRBJ1-1 | TRBV19 | 14 | . | CASSIAAGGTEAFF | TGTGCCAGTAGTATAGCGGCAGGGGGCACTGAAGCTTTCTTT
TRBD2 | TRBJ2-5 | TRBV5-1 | 15 | . | CASSLVSGREETQYF | TGCGCCAGCAGCTTGGTGAGCGGGAGGGAAGAGACCCAGTACTTC
TRBD2 | TRBJ2-3 | TRBV7-2 | 13 | . | CASTVAGADTQYF | TGTGCCAGCACCGTAGCGGGAGCGGATACGCAGTATTTT
. | TRBJ2-6 | TRBV7-2 | 16 | . | CASSLRGGSGANVLTF | TGTGCCAGCAGCCTAAGGGGGGGCTCTGGGGCCAACGTCCTGACTTTC
. | TRBJ1-5 | TRBV7-2 | 15 | . | CASSSVHTGNQPQHF | TGTGCCAGCAGCTCCGTCCACACAGGAAACCAGCCCCAGCATTTT
. | TRBJ1-6 | TRBV1 | 21 | . | CTSSRAWTDKVPSSYNSPLHF | TGCACCAGCAGCCGAGCCTGGACAGACAAGGTTCCGAGCTCCTATAATTCACCCCTCCACTTT
. | TRBJ2-7 | TRBV9 | 13 | . | CASSKGLEYEQYF | TGTGCCAGCAGCAAGGGACTGGAGTACGAGCAGTACTTC
. | TRBJ2-1 | TRBV9 | 15 | . | CASAIFPQGGNEQFF | TGTGCCAGCGCCATCTTTCCTCAGGGGGGCAATGAGCAGTTCTTC
. | TRBJ1-5 | TRBV6-6 | 13 | . | CATSRLPGGAQHF | TGTGCCACCTCTCGACTCCCAGGAGGCGCCCAGCATTTT
TRBD1 | TRBJ2-7 | TRBV5-1 | 13 | . | CASSRDRGYEQYF | TGCGCCAGCAGCCGGGACAGGGGTTACGAGCAGTACTTC
. | TRBJ2-7 | TRBV7-2 | 15 | . | CASSLASGPSYEQYF | TGTGCCAGCAGCTTAGCCAGCGGGCCCTCTTACGAGCAGTACTTC
. | TRBJ1-4 | TRBV15 | 15 | . | CATSTPRERSEKLFF | TGTGCCACCAGCACCCCAAGGGAGCGTTCTGAAAAACTGTTTTTT
. | TRBJ1-5 | TRBV11-2 | 15 | medium-sized | CASSLGQGKGQPQHF | TGTGCCAGCAGCTTGGGGCAGGGGAAGGGTCAGCCCCAGCATTTT
. | TRBJ2-3 | TRBV2 | 12 | . | CASRSTADTQYF | TGTGCCAGCCGGAGCACTGCAGATACGCAGTATTTT
. | TRBJ2-7 | TRBV10-3 | 12 | once | CAISRDSHEQYF | TGTGCCATCAGTAGGGACTCCCACGAGCAGTACTTC
. | TRBJ1-6 | TRBV15 | 16 | . | CATAKGGLTYNSPLHF | TGTGCCACCGCAAAGGGGGGGCTGACCTATAATTCACCCCTCCACTTT